This record covers a single T cell receptor beta chain. The antigen is unknown. One heparinised draw, averaging roughly 110 mL, was taken per donor. Cell sorting via CD45RO/CCR7/CD25/CD127/CD95/CD27 was performed to obtain CD4+ naive, central memory, regulatory and stem cell-like memory cells. TCRB transcripts that were expressed got sequenced, as all of the isolated RNA had been reverse transcribed. Only in-frame clones appear in the TCRdb table, and some are missing; sequencing was by immunoSEQ multiplex PCR. The sample lists about 340,000 clones; 13% were seen once. CDR3 size: 15 residues. CDR1 is SGDLS, CDR2 YYNGEE, per germline. Trimming cost V 0 bases and J 4 bases, with 13 bases left between them. This sample is drawn from a study of beta chain features in type 1 diabetes. Study conclusions and caveats: Sequencing used cDNA, and cells with high TCR expression could therefore be over-represented. Whether TCRB rearrangement is influenced by HLA type was left unresolved in this analysis. All four CD4+ subsets from Type 1 diabetes patients carried moderately but significantly shorter TCRB CDR3s.

The rearrangement joins TRBV9 to TRBJ1-1; the D is unclear. The sample was naive CD4+ T cells from blood. The sequence came from a woman younger than 35 with type 1 diabetes. The CDR3 bases are TGTGCCAGCAGCGTAGAAGGCAGTTGGAGCACTGAAGCTTTCTTT. Protein: CASSVEGSWSTEAFF.